The entry below gives a single T cell receptor beta chain sequence along with its context. This record comes from a study of technical replicates of blood from several donors. The table came from immunoSEQ multiplex PCR; TCRdb's copy has only in-frame clones and leaves some out. The data hold fewer than 80,000 clones, with roughly 90% observed a single time. The V end was cut by 3 bases, the J end by 4 bases, with 15 bases between. The CDR3 is made up of 16 amino acids. Germline CDR1 MNHEY, CDR2 SVGAGI. Sequences were obtained from PBMCs. The V and J genes are TRBV6-5 and TRBJ1-4; the D gene is possibly TRBD1 (5 bases). This receptor was identified in a human donor in good health. Some clones in this sample may be carry-over from other donors' samples. DNA for the CDR3: TGTGCCAGCAGTTATAGGCGGGGCCAGAGTAATGAAAAACTGTTTTTT. It yields the protein CASSYRRGQSNEKLFF.